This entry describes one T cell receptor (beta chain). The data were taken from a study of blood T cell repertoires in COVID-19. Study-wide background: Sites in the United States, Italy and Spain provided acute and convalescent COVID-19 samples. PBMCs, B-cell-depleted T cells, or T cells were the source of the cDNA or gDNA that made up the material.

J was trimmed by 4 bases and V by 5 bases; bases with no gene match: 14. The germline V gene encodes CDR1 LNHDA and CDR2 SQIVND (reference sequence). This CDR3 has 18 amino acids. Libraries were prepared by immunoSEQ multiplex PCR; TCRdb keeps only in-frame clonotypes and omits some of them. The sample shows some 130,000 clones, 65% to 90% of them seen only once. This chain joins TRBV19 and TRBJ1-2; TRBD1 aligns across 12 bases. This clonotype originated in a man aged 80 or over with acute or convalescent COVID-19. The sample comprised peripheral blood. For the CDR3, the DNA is TGTGCCAGTAGTTCGTCCGGGACAGGGGGCCAAAGGGTCTATGGCTACACCTTC. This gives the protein CASSSSGTGGQRVYGYTF.